Shown below are 19 T cell receptor beta chains from a single sample sequenced in a study of T cell responses to AZD1222 COVID-19 vaccine. The assay was immunoSEQ multiplex PCR, and TCRdb's table has in-frame clones only and misses some. This table has some 150,000 clones, less than 95% appearing once. The specimen was peripheral blood, collected on day 0 of AZD1222 vaccination. The receptors shown here come from an adult in good health.

The chain employs TRBV11-1 and TRBJ2-3; 7 bases fit TRBD1. CDR3 length: 15 residues. J lost 5 bases, V lost 5 bases, and 10 bases had no gene match. Germline V gene data show CDR1 as SGHAT and CDR2 as FQDESV (reference sequence). CDR3 region: CASSRGSGGVDTQYF. The CDR3 DNA reads TGTGCCAGCAGCCGCGGGTCAGGGGGTGTAGATACGCAGTATTTT.

The V and J genes are TRBV2 and TRBJ1-5; D remains unclear. V was clipped by 1 base and J by 0 bases, with 7 bases between them. Germline-derived CDR1 and CDR2 are SNHLY and FYNNEI. This CDR3 spans 15 amino acids. The CDR3 region is CASSEGRYSNQPQHF. The CDR3 DNA reads TGTGCCAGCAGTGAAGGTCGTTATAGCAATCAGCCCCAGCATTTT.

This clone was recorded only once. The genes are TRBV5-1 and TRBJ1-5, with D perhaps TRBD1 (6 bases). Trimming removed 1 base from V and 8 bases from J, with 13 bases in between. The CDR3 consists of 14 residues. Germline V lookup: CDR1 SGHRS, CDR2 YFSETQ. CDR3 sequence: CASSLKGGLEPQHF. The CDR3 nucleotides are TGCGCCAGCAGCTTGAAGGGGGGGCTAGAGCCCCAGCATTTT.

The rearrangement uses TRBV28 and TRBJ1-3, with D perhaps matching TRBD1 (6 bases). CDR1 MDHEN and CDR2 SYDVKM come from the germline V gene. The CDR3 is 15 amino acids. V lost 5 bases, J lost 2 bases, and 13 bases lay in between. The CDR3 bases are TGTGCCAGCAGTCTCGGGGGGGCAGCTGGAAACACCATATATTTT. This translates into CASSLGGAAGNTIYF.

The chain joins TRBV13 to TRBJ1-6, with a weak D call TRBD1 (6 bases). V lost 5 bases and J lost 10, with 15 bases in between. Germline V gene data show CDR1 as PRHDT and CDR2 as FYEKMQ (reference sequence). The CDR3 has 14 amino acids. The CDR3 bases are TGTGCCAGCAGCAAGGACAGAGTTCTCTCACCCCTCCACTTT. Encoded protein: CASSKDRVLSPLHF.

This clone has just a few counts. The genes are TRBV28 and TRBJ1-3; D is perhaps TRBD1 (6 bases). Trimming removed 6 bases at V and 0 bases at J, with 12 bases between. Germline V gives CDR1 MDHEN, CDR2 SYDVKM. The CDR3 has 15 residues. The CDR3 here is CASRDGQSSGNTIYF. In nucleotides, the CDR3 is TGTGCCAGCAGGGACGGACAGAGCTCTGGAAACACCATATATTTT.

The rearrangement joins TRBV4-3 to TRBJ2-1, with TRBD2 matching 11 bases. The V and J ends lost 0 bases and 6 bases, in that order; junction bases with no gene match: 10. Germline CDR1 reads LGHNA; CDR2 reads YSLEER. The CDR3 has 18 residues. The CDR3, as DNA: TGCGCCAGCAGCCAAGATCCTGGCCTACTAGCGGGAGCCAATGAGCAGTTCTTC. This gives the protein CASSQDPGLLAGANEQFF.

This sequence joins TRBV27 and TRBJ2-1; D possibly uses TRBD1 or TRBD2 (5 bases each). The germline V gene has CDR1 MNHEY and CDR2 SMNVEV (reference sequence). V lost 7 bases, J lost 6 bases, and 19 bases lay in between. This CDR3 has 15 residues. Written as DNA, the CDR3 is TGTGCCAGCACATCTCTGGGGGAGTTCCGCAATGAGCAGTTCTTC. It yields the protein CASTSLGEFRNEQFF.

For the CDR3, the DNA is TGTGCCAGCAGTTTAGGACTAGCGGGAGCTGGGTACAATGAGCAGTTCTTC. It is translated as CASSLGLAGAGYNEQFF. The chain links TRBV28 to TRBJ2-1, with 13 bases fitting TRBD2. From germline, CDR1 is MDHEN and CDR2 SYDVKM. Trimming took 2 bases from V and 4 from J; bases not matched to a gene: 5. The CDR3 has 17 amino acids.

The chain is built from TRBV3-1 (or the pseudogene TRBV3-2) and TRBJ1-5; weak D call: TRBD1 (5 bases). Trimming stripped 1 base from V and 7 bases from J, with 11 bases between. The CDR3 has 14 amino acids. CDR1 is LGHDT, CDR2 YNNKEL, per germline (reference sequence). The CDR3 region is CASSQGQSYQPQHF. The CDR3 coding sequence is TGTGCCAGCAGCCAAGGACAGAGCTACCAGCCCCAGCATTTT.

J is TRBJ2-1 and V is TRBV5-1; 7 positions agree with TRBD1. The CDR3 runs 15 residues. Germline values: CDR1 SGHRS, CDR2 YFSETQ. Trimming took 0 bases from V and 7 from J; bases not matched to a gene: 7. The CDR3, as DNA: TGCGCCAGCAGCTTGGAGAGGGGGCTTAGAAATGAGCAGTTCTTC. It yields the protein CASSLERGLRNEQFF.

The CDR3 DNA follows: TGTGCCAGCAGCCGGGACCCAATTGTGGATACGCAGTATTTT. It is translated as CASSRDPIVDTQYF. The genes are TRBV7-9 and TRBJ2-3, with D tentatively TRBD1 or TRBD2 (5 bases each). The CDR3 runs to 14 residues. Looked up from germline, CDR1 is SEHNR and CDR2 is FQNEAQ (reference sequence). V lost 5 bases, J lost 6 bases, and 15 bases lay in between. Complete variable domain (other parts from reference TRBV7-9 and TRBJ2-3): DTGVSQNPRHKITKRGQNVTFRCDPISEHNRLYWYRQTLGQGPEFLTYFQNEAQLEKSRLLSDRFSAERPKGSFSTLEIQRTEQGDSAMYLCASSRDPIVDTQYFGPGTRLTVL.

The genes are TRBV27 and TRBJ1-3; 9 nucleotides match TRBD1. V lost 11 bases to trimming and J lost 3 bases; unmatched junction nucleotides: 11. The CDR3 length is 15 residues. Germline V CDR1 and CDR2: MNHEY, SMNVEV (reference sequence). The CDR3 nucleotides are TGTGCCCCATCAACCTGGACAGGGGATGGAAACACCATATATTTT. Amino acids: CAPSTWTGDGNTIYF.

The rearrangement uses TRBV27 and TRBJ2-7, with a possible D match to TRBD2 (6 bases). The CDR3 runs to 15 residues. The V end was cut by 3 bases, the J end by 6 bases, with 18 bases between. Germline values: CDR1 MNHEY, CDR2 SMNVEV (reference sequence). The chain's CDR3 is CASSLVLGMRGEQYF. The CDR3 nucleotides are TGTGCCAGCAGTTTGGTTTTGGGAATGCGGGGCGAGCAGTACTTC.

J is TRBJ2-2 and V is TRBV19, with TRBD2 identical over 10 bases. In germline, CDR1 is LNHDA, CDR2 SQIVND (reference sequence). J was trimmed by 4 bases and V by 2 bases; bases with no gene match: 4. CDR3 size: 16 residues. The CDR3 region has the DNA TGTGCCAGTAGTATAACTAGCGGGGCGGTCACCGGGGAGCTGTTTTTT. The encoded protein is CASSITSGAVTGELFF.

This chain uses TRBV27 with TRBJ1-6; 10 bases line up with TRBD1. Germline V gene lookup returns CDR1 MNHEY and CDR2 SMNVEV (reference sequence). There are 15 residues in the CDR3. Trimming took 5 bases from V and 7 from J; bases not matched to a gene: 5. The CDR3 region is CASSPGTGENSPLHF. The CDR3 DNA sequence: TGTGCCAGCAGTCCTGGGACAGGGGAAAATTCACCCCTCCACTTT.

CDR3 DNA sequence: TGTGCCAGCAGCGTAGGCGGGGAAGGTTTGTACAATGAGCAGTTCTTC. Translating gives CASSVGGEGLYNEQFF. This sequence joins TRBV9 and TRBJ2-1, with D tentatively TRBD2 (6 bases). This CDR3 is 16 amino acids long. Germline V CDR1 and CDR2: SGDLS, YYNGEE. Trimming took off 0 bases at V and 4 bases at J, with 14 bases between the two ends.

This clone occurred once. The chain uses TRBV30 and TRBJ1-6, with TRBD1 identical over 8 bases. The CDR3 covers 16 residues. CDR1 is GTSNPN and CDR2 is SVGIG in the germline V gene (reference sequence). V gave up 2 bases and J gave up 0 bases; unmatched junction bases: 3. Here the CDR3 DNA reads TGTGCCTGGAGTAGCGACAGGGGCTCCTATAATTCACCCCTCCACTTT. It yields the protein CAWSSDRGSYNSPLHF.

The J gene is TRBJ2-3, the V gene TRBV25-1; D is uncertain. V was clipped by 6 bases and J by 3 bases, with 10 bases between them. CDR3 length: 13 residues. Germline-derived CDR1 and CDR2 are MGHDK and SYGVNS. The CDR3 DNA reads TGTGCCAGCAGCCCTGTGGTAACAGATACGCAGTATTTT. Translating it yields CASSPVVTDTQYF. The full variable domain, rest sourced from reference TRBV25-1 and TRBJ2-3, is EADIYQTPRYLVIGTGKKITLECSQTMGHDKMYWYQQDPGMELHLIHYSYGVNSTEKGDLSSESTVSRIRTEHFPLTLESARPSHTSQYLCASSPVVTDTQYFGPGTRLTVL.